This TCR beta chain was found in a study of early T cells in non-severe SARS-CoV-2 infection. Background on the study: Alpha and beta chains were unpaired, from unsorted whole-blood bulk RNA. Overall study findings and caveats: The VDJdb matching leaned toward anti-spike CD8 responses and overlooked private and CD4 specificities.

V was shortened by 0 bases and J by 4 bases, with 13 bases between the two germline ends. CDR1 and CDR2 (germline): SGHTA, FQGNSA. The CDR3 contains 17 residues. Attached unique molecular identifiers marked individual cDNA molecules. MiXCR, applied by TCRdb to the 5' RACE reads, yields one record per CDR3 protein. The sample yields under 60,000 distinct CDR3 sequences, just over 8% seen once. The table lists this clonotype with many counts. Its antigen remains unidentified. The sample taken for sequencing was whole blood. This chain joins TRBV7-2 and TRBJ1-6, with D unresolved. The clonotype comes from an adult who was a healthcare worker with PCR-confirmed SARS-CoV-2 infection or an uninfected control (not recorded which). The chain's CDR3 is CASSLAPQVTYNSPLHF. The CDR3 DNA reads as TGTGCCAGCAGCTTAGCGCCTCAGGTGACATATAATTCACCCCTCCACTTT.